Sequencing of this TCR beta chain was carried out in a study of blood T cell repertoires in COVID-19 (dated by TCRdb to the early 2020s). Study-wide context: Samples from collaborators originated in the United States, Italy and Spain and spanned both the acute and convalescent phases of COVID-19. Deeply sampled blood TCRbeta repertoires from subjects exposed to, actively infected with, or recovered from COVID-19 were included in the dataset. The repertoires were made available in a free public database intended to serve as a resource for research on the immune response to SARS-CoV-2. A de-identified subject ID, COVID-19 status, age in years and sex were almost always included in the sample metadata. Where available, HLA class I and class II types were taken from metadata supplied by the sample provider and were not determined by assay-based typing. The samples were drawn from the first 160 participants of the ongoing ImmuneRACE study and from 950 to 1,500 subjects provided by 6 global collaborators. The prospective study material was composed of cDNA or gDNA derived from T cells, B-cell-depleted T cells, or PBMCs. Results and caveats for the whole study, not just this receptor: Clinical and demographic metadata were provided uncurated, with the amount varying by source and participant.

The germline V gene specifies SGHAT as CDR1 and FQNNGV as CDR2. The CDR3 contains 14 residues, cysteine and phenylalanine counted. This entry keeps only the CDR3 DNA: 42 bases, framed from base 1. Between the V and J ends, shortened by 1 base and 4 bases respectively, the junction contains 9 bases. Samples from volunteer blood donors who had recovered from COVID-19 were contributed by a second Seattle source. Each collaborating institution followed its own protocols to collect whole blood in K2EDTA tubes. For TCRbeta analysis, collaborators shipped samples as frozen whole blood, isolated PBMCs, or DNA extracted from either of those sample types. A note on this clone: Its binding antigen is unknown. It has no much larger one-base neighbor in the sample; base qualities were not kept.

The immunoSEQ Assay, a bias-controlled multiplex PCR, was used to amplify TCRbeta CDR3 regions from genomic DNA. As for how the authors treated the data: The number of nucleated cells in each sample was estimated by amplification of reference gene primers within the assay. To quantify the absolute abundance of each unique TCRbeta CDR3 rearrangement, sequence reads were collapsed and filtered. For each sample, productive Simpson clonality was calculated as the square root of Simpson's diversity index across productive rearrangements. TCRdb re-hosts the immuneACCESS table, in-frame sequences only. Its copies lack some clones; in the studies checked, an unresolved V gene accounts for under half of them, and the cause for the rest is not known. The V and J calls and the clone size are those of that table, but D and trimming were determined from the DNA. Within this sample are 120,000 to 150,000 clones, with around 86% of them counted one time only. About 37% of the sample is taken by the ten largest.

The TCR comes from a man aged 50 to 59 who had recovered from COVID-19. The chain is assembled from TRBV11-2 and TRBJ2-3; the D gene is possibly TRBD2, with 5 bases matching. The sample taken for sequencing was peripheral blood. The base sequence is TGTGCCAGCAGCTTAGGAGGGATGGCAGATACGCAGTATTTT. The encoded protein is CASSLGGMADTQYF.